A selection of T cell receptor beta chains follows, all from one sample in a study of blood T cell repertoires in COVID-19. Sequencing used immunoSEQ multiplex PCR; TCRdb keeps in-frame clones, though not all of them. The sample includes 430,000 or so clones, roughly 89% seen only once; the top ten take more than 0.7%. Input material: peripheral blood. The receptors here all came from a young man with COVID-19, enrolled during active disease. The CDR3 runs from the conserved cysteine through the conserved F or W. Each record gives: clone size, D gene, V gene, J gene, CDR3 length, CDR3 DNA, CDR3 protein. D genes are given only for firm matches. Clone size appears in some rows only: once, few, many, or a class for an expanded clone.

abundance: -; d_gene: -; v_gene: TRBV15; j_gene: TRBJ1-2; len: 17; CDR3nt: TGTGCCACCAGCAGAGATCCCCCCTTAACAGGATTAAAAGCCTACACCTTC; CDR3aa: CATSRDPPLTGLKAYTF
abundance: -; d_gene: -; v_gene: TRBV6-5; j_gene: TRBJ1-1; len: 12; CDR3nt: TGTGCCAGCAGAGACGGGTTTACTGAAGCTTTCTTT; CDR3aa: CASRDGFTEAFF
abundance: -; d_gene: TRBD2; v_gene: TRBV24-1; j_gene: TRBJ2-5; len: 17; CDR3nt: TGTGCCACCAGTGATTTCACTAGCGGGTCGGGCGAGGAGACCCAGTACTTC; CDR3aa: CATSDFTSGSGEETQYF
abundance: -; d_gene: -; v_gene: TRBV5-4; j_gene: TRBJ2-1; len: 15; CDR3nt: TGTGCCAGCAGCCCCCGAGGGCCCAGAAACAATGAGCAGTTCTTC; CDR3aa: CASSPRGPRNNEQFF
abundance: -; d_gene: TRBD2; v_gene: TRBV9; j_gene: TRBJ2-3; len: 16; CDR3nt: TGTGCCAGCAGCCCCGGGCCTAGCGGGGGGATGAATACGCAGTATTTT; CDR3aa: CASSPGPSGGMNTQYF
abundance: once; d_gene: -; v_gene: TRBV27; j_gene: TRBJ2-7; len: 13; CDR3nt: TGTGCCAGCAGTTTATCGGGGCCCGACGAGCAGTACTTC; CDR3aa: CASSLSGPDEQYF
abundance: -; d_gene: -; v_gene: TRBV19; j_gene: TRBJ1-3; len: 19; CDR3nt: TGTGCCAGTAGTACTCCGGGACACTCTACATTGCTCTCTGGAAACACCATATATTTT; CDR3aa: CASSTPGHSTLLSGNTIYF
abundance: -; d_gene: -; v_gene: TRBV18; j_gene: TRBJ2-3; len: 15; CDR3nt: TGTGCCATTTCGACTGGGGCAGGTCCGGGCGATACGCAGTATTTT; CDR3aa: CAISTGAGPGDTQYF
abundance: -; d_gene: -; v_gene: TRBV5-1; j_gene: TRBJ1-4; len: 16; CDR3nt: TGCGCCAGCAGCTTGGGGCCAGCGAGAGGCGATGAAAAACTGTTTTTT; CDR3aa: CASSLGPARGDEKLFF
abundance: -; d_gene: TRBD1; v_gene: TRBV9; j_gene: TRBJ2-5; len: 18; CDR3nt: TGTGCCAGCAGCCGGAAAATCGGGACAGGGCGTTACGGAGAGACCCAGTACTTC; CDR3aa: CASSRKIGTGRYGETQYF
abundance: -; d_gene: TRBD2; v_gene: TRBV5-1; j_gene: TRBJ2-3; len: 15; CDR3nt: TGCGCCAGCAGCCACACTAGCGGGAGCACAGATACGCAGTATTTT; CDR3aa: CASSHTSGSTDTQYF
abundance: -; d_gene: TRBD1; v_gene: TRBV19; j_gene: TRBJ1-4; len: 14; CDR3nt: TGTGCCAGTAGCCCGGGACAGGGAACTGAAAAACTGTTTTTT; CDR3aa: CASSPGQGTEKLFF
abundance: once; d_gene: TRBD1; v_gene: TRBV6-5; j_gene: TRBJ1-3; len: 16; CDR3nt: TGTGCCAGCAGTTTGACAGGGGCCCAATCTGGAAACACCATATATTTT; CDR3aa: CASSLTGAQSGNTIYF
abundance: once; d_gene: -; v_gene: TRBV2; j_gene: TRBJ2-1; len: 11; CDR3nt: TGTGCCAGCAGTGTGGGGAGTGAGCAGTTCTTC; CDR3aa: CASSVGSEQFF
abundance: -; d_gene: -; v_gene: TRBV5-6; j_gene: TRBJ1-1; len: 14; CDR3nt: TGTGCCAGCAGCTTTTATTCCCGGAACACTGAAGCTTTCTTT; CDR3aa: CASSFYSRNTEAFF
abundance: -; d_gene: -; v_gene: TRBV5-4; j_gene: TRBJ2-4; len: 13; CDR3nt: TGTGCCAGCAGCTTTGCGGGGGCGGACATTCAGTACTTC; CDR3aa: CASSFAGADIQYF
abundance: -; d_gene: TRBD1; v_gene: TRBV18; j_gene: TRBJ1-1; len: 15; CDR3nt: TGTGCCAGCTCAGCGGACAGGGGGGTAAACACTGAAGCTTTCTTT; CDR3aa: CASSADRGVNTEAFF
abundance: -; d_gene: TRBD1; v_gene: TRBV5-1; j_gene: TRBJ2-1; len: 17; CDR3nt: TGCGCCAGCAGCTCCAGACCCGGACAGGGGGCGTACAATGAGCAGTTCTTC; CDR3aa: CASSSRPGQGAYNEQFF
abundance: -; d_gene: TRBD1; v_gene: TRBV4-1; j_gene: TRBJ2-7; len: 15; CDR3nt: TGCGCCAGCAGCCTACGACAGGGGCCCCCCTACGAGCAGTACTTC; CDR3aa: CASSLRQGPPYEQYF
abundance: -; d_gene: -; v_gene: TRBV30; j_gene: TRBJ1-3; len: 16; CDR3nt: TGTGCCTGGAACCAGGGCAGGGGAAGCTCTGGAAACACCATATATTTT; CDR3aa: CAWNQGRGSSGNTIYF
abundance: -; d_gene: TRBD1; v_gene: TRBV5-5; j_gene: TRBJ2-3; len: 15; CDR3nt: TGTGCCAGCAGCGGGGACAGGGGAGTAACAGATACGCAGTATTTT; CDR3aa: CASSGDRGVTDTQYF
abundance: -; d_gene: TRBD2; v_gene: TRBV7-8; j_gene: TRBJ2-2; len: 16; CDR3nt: TGTGCCAGTAGGACTAGCGGGCGCATGAACACCGGGGAGCTGTTTTTT; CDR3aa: CASRTSGRMNTGELFF
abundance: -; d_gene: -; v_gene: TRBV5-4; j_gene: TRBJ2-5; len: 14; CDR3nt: TGTGCCAGCAGCTCGTCACAGGGCGGGGAGACCCAGTACTTC; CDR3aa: CASSSSQGGETQYF
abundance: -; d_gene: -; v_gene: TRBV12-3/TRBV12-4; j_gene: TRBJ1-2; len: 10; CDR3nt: TGTGCCAGCAGGGCGGGGGACTACACCTTC; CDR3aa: CASRAGDYTF
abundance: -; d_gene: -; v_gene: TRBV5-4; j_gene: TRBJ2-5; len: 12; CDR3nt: TGTGCCAGCAGCTTGAGTGGGGCGGCCCAGTACTTC; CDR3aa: CASSLSGAAQYF
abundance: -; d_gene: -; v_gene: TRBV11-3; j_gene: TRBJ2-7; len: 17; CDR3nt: TGTGCCAGCAGCTTAGATTTCAAACGGAGGCTGGCCGACGAGCAGTACTTC; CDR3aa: CASSLDFKRRLADEQYF
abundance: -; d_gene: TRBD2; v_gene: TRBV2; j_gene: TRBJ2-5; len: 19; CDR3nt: TGTGCCTCAACGGCTAGCGGGAGGGCCAATTTCCTTTATAAAAAGACCCAGTACTTC; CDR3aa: CASTASGRANFLYKKTQYF
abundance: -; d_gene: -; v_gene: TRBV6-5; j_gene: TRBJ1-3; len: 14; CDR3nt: TGTGCCAGCAGTTACCGCAGCTCTGGAAACACCATATATTTT; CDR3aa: CASSYRSSGNTIYF
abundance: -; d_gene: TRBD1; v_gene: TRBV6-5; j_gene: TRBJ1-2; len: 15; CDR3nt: TGTGCCAGCAGTCCTACAGGGGGCTTAGGCTATGGCTACACCTTC; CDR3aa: CASSPTGGLGYGYTF
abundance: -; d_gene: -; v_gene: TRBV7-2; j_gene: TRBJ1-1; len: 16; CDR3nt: TGTGCCAGCAGCTTAACCCCCGGACAGAGCGGCACTGAAGCTTTCTTT; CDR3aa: CASSLTPGQSGTEAFF
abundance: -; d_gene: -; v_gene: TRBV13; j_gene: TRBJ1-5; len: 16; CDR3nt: TGTGCCAGCAGCTTAGGACCCGGCCGGGGCAATCAGCCCCAGCATTTT; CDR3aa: CASSLGPGRGNQPQHF
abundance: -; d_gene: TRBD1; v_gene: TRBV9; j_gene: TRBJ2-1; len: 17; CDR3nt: TGTGCCGGGTGGACAGGGGGCATCCTTTGTGACGACAATGAGCAGTTCTTC; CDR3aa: CAGWTGGILCDDNEQFF
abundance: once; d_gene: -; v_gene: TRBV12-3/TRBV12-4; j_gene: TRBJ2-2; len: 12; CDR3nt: TGTGCCAGCAGTCTTAGCGCCGGGGAGCTGTTTTTT; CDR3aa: CASSLSAGELFF
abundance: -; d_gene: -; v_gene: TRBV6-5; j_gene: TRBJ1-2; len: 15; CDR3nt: TGTGCCAGCAGTTACGGGGCAGGGACTCGGGGAGGCTACACCTTC; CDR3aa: CASSYGAGTRGGYTF
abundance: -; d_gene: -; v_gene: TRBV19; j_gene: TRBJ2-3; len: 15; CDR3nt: TGTGCCAGTAGTATTTCGGGGATCAACACAGATACGCAGTATTTT; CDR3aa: CASSISGINTDTQYF
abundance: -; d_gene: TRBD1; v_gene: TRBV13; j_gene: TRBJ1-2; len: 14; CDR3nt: TGTGCCAGCAGCCCAGAGGACAGGAGCCATGGCTACACCTTC; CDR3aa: CASSPEDRSHGYTF
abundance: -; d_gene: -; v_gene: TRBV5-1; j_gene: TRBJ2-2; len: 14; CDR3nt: TGCGCCAGCAGCGTGGAGAGGAACACCGGGGAGCTGTTTTTT; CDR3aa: CASSVERNTGELFF
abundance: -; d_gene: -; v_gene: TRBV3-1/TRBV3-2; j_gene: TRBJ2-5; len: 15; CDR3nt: TGTGCCAGCAGCCAATTGGTTAGCGGAGAAGAGACCCAGTACTTC; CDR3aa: CASSQLVSGEETQYF
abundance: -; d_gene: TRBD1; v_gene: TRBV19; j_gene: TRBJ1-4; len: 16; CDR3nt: TGTGCCACTTCAATCGCCCGGGACAGGGATTTTGAAAAACTGTTTTTT; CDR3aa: CATSIARDRDFEKLFF
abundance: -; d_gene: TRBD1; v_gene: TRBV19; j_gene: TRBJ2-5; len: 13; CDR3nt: TGTGCCAGTAGTGGACGGACAGGAGAGACCCAGTACTTC; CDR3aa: CASSGRTGETQYF
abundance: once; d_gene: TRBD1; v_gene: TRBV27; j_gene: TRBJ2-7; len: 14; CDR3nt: TGTGCCAGCAGTTTAGGACAGGGACTGGGAGAGCAGTACTTC; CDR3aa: CASSLGQGLGEQYF
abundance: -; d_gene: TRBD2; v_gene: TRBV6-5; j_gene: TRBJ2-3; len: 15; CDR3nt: TGTGCCAGCAGCATTGTGGGGGGAGGGACAGATACGCAGTATTTT; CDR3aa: CASSIVGGGTDTQYF
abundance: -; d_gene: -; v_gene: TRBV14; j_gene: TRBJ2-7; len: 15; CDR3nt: TGTGCCAGCAGCCAAATTCAAGTTAGCTCCTACGAGCAGTACTTC; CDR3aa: CASSQIQVSSYEQYF
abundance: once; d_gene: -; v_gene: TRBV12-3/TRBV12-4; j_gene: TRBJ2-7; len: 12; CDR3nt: TGTGCCAGCAGCCCCGGGAGTGTGAGCGCCTTCTTC; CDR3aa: CASSPGSVSAFF
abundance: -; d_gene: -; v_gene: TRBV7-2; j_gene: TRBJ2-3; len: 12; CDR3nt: TGTGCCAGCAGCCCGGTCCCAGATACGCAGTATTTT; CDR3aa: CASSPVPDTQYF
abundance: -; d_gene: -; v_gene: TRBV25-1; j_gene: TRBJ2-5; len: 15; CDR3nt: TGTGCCAGCGCTTTTGGCGGGCCTACCTCGGAGACCCAGTACTTC; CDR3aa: CASAFGGPTSETQYF